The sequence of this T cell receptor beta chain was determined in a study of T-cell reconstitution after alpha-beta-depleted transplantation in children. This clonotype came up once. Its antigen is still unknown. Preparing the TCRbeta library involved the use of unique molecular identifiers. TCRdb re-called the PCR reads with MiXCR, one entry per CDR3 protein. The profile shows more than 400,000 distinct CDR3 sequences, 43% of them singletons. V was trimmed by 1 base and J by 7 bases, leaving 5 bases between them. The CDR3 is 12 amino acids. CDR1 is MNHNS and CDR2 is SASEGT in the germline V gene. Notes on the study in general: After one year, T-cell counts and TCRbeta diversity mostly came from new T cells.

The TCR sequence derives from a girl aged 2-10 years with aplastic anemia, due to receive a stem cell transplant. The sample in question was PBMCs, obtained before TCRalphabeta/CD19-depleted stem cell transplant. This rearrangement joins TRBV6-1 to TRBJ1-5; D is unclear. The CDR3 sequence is CASSEGRQPQHF. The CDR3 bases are TGTGCCAGCAGTGAAGGTCGGCAGCCCCAGCATTTT.